A selection of T cell receptor beta chains follows, all from one sample in a study of blood T cells in healthy people across ages. TCRdb itself ran the 5' RACE reads through MiXCR, one entry per CDR3 protein. The sample lists fewer than 950,000 distinct CDR3 sequences, under 40% occurring once. What was sequenced was blood. The receptor source for this set is a man aged 18 to 35 in good health. Both conserved end residues are part of each CDR3. A D gene is named only where the DNA matches it firmly. Size is stated for part of the rows, as once, few or many counts, or as a class when the clone is expanded.

clone_size j_call v_call d_call cdr3_aa cdr3_nt
- TRBJ1-6 TRBV5-5 - CASSPRGLENSPLHF TGTGCCAGCAGCCCTCGGGGGCTGGAGAATTCACCCCTCCACTTT
few TRBJ1-2 TRBV12-3/TRBV12-4 - CASSLPGRANYGYTF TGTGCCAGCAGTTTACCGGGTCGAGCTAACTATGGCTACACCTTC
- TRBJ2-1 TRBV4-3 TRBD2 CASSQETVSSGGSYNEQFF TGCGCCAGCAGCCAAGAGACAGTTTCTAGCGGAGGATCCTACAATGAGCAGTTCTTC
- TRBJ1-2 TRBV14 - CASSQGEGRPYGYTF TGTGCCAGCAGCCAAGGTGAAGGTCGTCCATATGGCTACACCTTC
- TRBJ2-1 TRBV19 - CASSIIRDNEQFF TGTGCCAGTAGTATCATTAGGGACAATGAGCAGTTCTTC
- TRBJ1-5 TRBV6-5 - CASSYSGRVQPQHF TGTGCCAGCAGTTACTCAGGCAGGGTGCAGCCCCAGCATTTT
- TRBJ1-6 TRBV5-5 TRBD1 CASSLTGAKAGSPLHF TGTGCCAGCAGCTTGACAGGGGCCAAGGCGGGTTCACCCCTCCACTTT
few TRBJ2-3 TRBV27 TRBD1 CASSPRGQGSFYTQYF TGTGCCAGCAGTCCCAGAGGACAGGGATCTTTTTATACGCAGTATTTT
- TRBJ2-5 TRBV6-5 TRBD2 CASSKGLAGSETQYF TGTGCCAGCAGTAAGGGACTAGCGGGGTCAGAGACCCAGTACTTC
once TRBJ2-1 TRBV4-1 - CASSQVVAPQGSYNEQFF TGCGCCAGCAGCCAAGTAGTGGCTCCCCAGGGCTCCTACAATGAGCAGTTCTTC
- TRBJ1-2 TRBV6-6 TRBD1 CASSKGQDRYGYTF TGTGCCAGCAGCAAGGGACAGGACCGCTATGGCTACACCTTC
- TRBJ1-2 TRBV3-1 - CASSRGVARHGYTF TGTGCCAGCAGCCGAGGGGTTGCCCGCCATGGCTACACCTTC
- TRBJ1-5 TRBV2 - CASSVGGTGNQPQHF TGTGCCAGCAGTGTTGGGGGAACCGGGAATCAGCCCCAGCATTTT
many TRBJ2-7 TRBV29-1 TRBD1 CSVATGQAYEQYF TGCAGCGTCGCAACGGGACAGGCATACGAGCAGTACTTC
few TRBJ1-5 TRBV5-1 - CASSLVGPNSNQPQHF TGCGCCAGCAGCTTGGTAGGACCTAATAGCAATCAGCCCCAGCATTTT
- TRBJ2-3 TRBV4-1 - CASSQGLRADTQYF TGCGCCAGCAGCCAAGGATTGAGAGCAGATACGCAGTATTTT
- TRBJ2-7 TRBV2 - CASRAGQKYF TGTGCCAGCAGGGCGGGACAGAAGTACTTC
- TRBJ2-5 TRBV20-1 TRBD1 CSAPRQGERETQYF TGCAGTGCTCCCCGACAGGGGGAAAGGGAGACCCAGTACTTC
few TRBJ2-4 TRBV6-5 - CASSYESIQYF TGTGCCAGCAGTTACGAGAGCATTCAGTACTTC
few TRBJ2-3 TRBV5-8 TRBD2 CASRNTGGADTQYF TGTGCCAGTCGGAACACGGGGGGAGCAGATACGCAGTATTTT
- TRBJ2-3 TRBV12-3/TRBV12-4 - CASTKKGGDTQYF TGTGCCAGCACCAAAAAAGGGGGAGATACGCAGTATTTT
- TRBJ2-5 TRBV4-1 TRBD2 CASRPLGGGYNERYF TGCGCCAGCAGGCCACTTGGCGGGGGTTACAATGAGCGGTACTTC
- TRBJ2-1 TRBV9 - CASSVDRGSLYNEQFF TGTGCCAGCAGCGTAGATCGGGGGTCCCTCTACAATGAGCAGTTCTTC
once TRBJ1-2 TRBV4-3 - CASSQDLGAGSDGYTF TGCGCCAGCAGCCAAGATCTTGGGGCAGGGTCGGACGGCTACACCTTC
many TRBJ2-1 TRBV12-3/TRBV12-4 TRBD1 CASIPGQGWNEQFF TGTGCCAGCATTCCGGGACAGGGTTGGAATGAGCAGTTCTTC
- TRBJ2-5 TRBV20-1 - CSARVVANQETQYF TGCAGTGCTAGAGTGGTGGCGAACCAAGAGACCCAGTACTTC
- TRBJ2-7 TRBV4-3 - CASSQGDLARNEQYF TGCGCCAGCAGCCAAGGAGATCTAGCGCGCAATGAGCAGTACTTC
few TRBJ2-6 TRBV12-3/TRBV12-4 - CASRPLSGANVLTF TGTGCCAGCAGGCCACTCTCTGGGGCCAACGTCCTGACTTTC
few TRBJ2-3 TRBV4-1 - CASRQTGTVGTDTQYF TGCGCCAGCAGGCAAACCGGGACTGTTGGCACAGATACGCAGTATTTT
few TRBJ2-5 TRBV7-9 - CASSTRDWLPGEQYF TGTGCCAGCAGCACCCGGGACTGGTTGCCGGGTGAGCAGTACTTC
few TRBJ2-5 TRBV20-1 - CSARDLSTEETQYF TGCAGTGCTAGAGATCTATCAACCGAAGAGACCCAGTACTTC
many TRBJ2-1 TRBV29-1 TRBD2 CSVDRLASYNEQFF TGCAGCGTTGATCGACTAGCGAGCTACAATGAGCAGTTCTTC
- TRBJ2-7 TRBV20-1 TRBD1 CSASLGTGGYEQYF TGCAGTGCTAGTTTAGGGACAGGGGGCTACGAGCAGTACTTC
- TRBJ2-1 TRBV7-2 - CASSLRTGNEQFF TGTGCCAGCAGCTTACGAACTGGCAATGAGCAGTTCTTC
many TRBJ2-4 TRBV6-2/TRBV6-3 TRBD1 CASTQLRTGTGRGIQYF TGTGCCAGCACCCAGTTAAGGACCGGGACAGGACGAGGCATTCAGTACTTC
many TRBJ2-3 TRBV7-2 TRBD1 CASSLGQGVTDTQYF TGTGCCAGCAGCTTAGGGCAGGGGGTGACAGATACGCAGTATTTT